Following are 25 T cell receptor beta chains from one sample sequenced in a study of molecular identifiers for immune sequencing clone quantification. TCRdb passed the PCR reads through MiXCR, listing each CDR3 protein once. The table includes roughly 630,000 distinct CDR3 sequences, about 25% detected once. Material: naive CD8+ T cells from blood, with Jurkat cell RNA spiked in. Sample subset: FACS-sorted CD8+CD4-CCR7+CD45RA+ naive T cells. The receptor set was obtained from a human donor in good health. Some libraries in this study had Jurkat cell RNA spiked in.

This clonotype was counted a few times. This chain joins TRBV4-1 and TRBJ2-7; 14 bases map to TRBD2. CDR1 is MGHRA and CDR2 is YSYEKL in the germline V gene. J gave up 6 bases and V 0 bases, and 7 bases lay outside the gene matches. The CDR3 runs 17 residues. This CDR3 reads CASSQDLGLAGGSEQYF. The CDR3 DNA reads as TGCGCCAGCAGCCAAGATTTAGGACTAGCGGGAGGTAGCGAGCAGTACTTC.

This clonotype was detected only a few times. The rearrangement links TRBV5-6 to TRBJ2-7, with D perhaps being TRBD1 or TRBD2 (5 bases each). The CDR3 spans 15 residues. V lost 4 bases to trimming and J lost 4 bases, with 18 bases between them. CDR1 SGHDT and CDR2 YYEEEE come from the germline V gene. The CDR3 here is CASSDEGRVLYEQYF. CDR3 in DNA: TGTGCCAGCAGCGACGAGGGACGAGTTCTTTACGAGCAGTACTTC.

The chain has TRBV12-3 or TRBV12-4 and TRBJ2-3; 9 bases agree with TRBD2. This CDR3 contains 16 residues. J lost 4 bases, V lost 5 bases, and 10 bases had no gene match. The CDR3 loop is CASSHPTSGGADTQYF. The DNA for the CDR3 is TGTGCCAGCAGTCATCCGACTAGCGGTGGGGCAGATACGCAGTATTTT.

Points on this clonotype: One junction end disagrees with the germline gene, perhaps due to a read error. The chain is built from TRBV6-6 and TRBJ2-7, with D uncertain. CDR1 and CDR2 from the germline V gene are MNHNY and SVGAGI (reference sequence). The CDR3 covers 14 residues. CDR3 coding DNA: TGTGCCAGCAGTTACTCAGGGTGTACTTACGAACAGTACTTC. It translates to CASSYSGCTYEQYF.

This clonotype has more than one count but fewer than ten. The gene calls are TRBV20-1 and TRBJ2-7; 7 bases align to TRBD1. The CDR3 covers 15 residues. V was clipped by 6 bases and J by 3 bases; unmatched bases: 14. Germline V gene data show CDR1 as DFQATT and CDR2 as SNEGSKA (reference sequence). The CDR3 DNA reads TGCAGTGCGCCTGAGCCGGGACAGAGACACTACGAGCAGTACTTC. Amino acid sequence: CSAPEPGQRHYEQYF.

This clonotype has ten or more counts. The chain uses TRBV7-2 and TRBJ1-5; D uncertain. The CDR3 is made up of 15 amino acids. Between the trimmed V and J ends, which lost 3 bases and 0 bases, there was a span of 9 bases. Germline V gene lookup returns CDR1 SGHTA and CDR2 FQGNSA. CDR3 nucleotide sequence: TGTGCCAGCAGCTTGAGTTTGGGTAGCAATCAGCCCCAGCATTTT. This sequence encodes CASSLSLGSNQPQHF.

The rearrangement uses TRBV19 and TRBJ2-2, with D unresolved. CDR3 size: 12 residues. The germline CDR1 and CDR2 sequences are LNHDA and SQIVND (reference sequence). V lost 11 bases, J lost 1 base, and 8 bases lay in between. In nucleotides, the CDR3 is TGTGCCGCCTTGGGGAACACCGGGGAGCTGTTTTTT. Protein: CAALGNTGELFF.

This clonotype was seen ten or more times. CDR3: CASGRENQPQHF. As DNA, the CDR3 is TGTGCCAGCGGTAGGGAAAATCAGCCCCAGCATTTT. This rearrangement joins TRBV7-9 to TRBJ1-5; D remains ambiguous. The V and J ends lost 8 bases and 4 bases respectively, with 9 bases between them. From germline, CDR1 is SEHNR and CDR2 FQNEAQ (reference sequence). The CDR3 extends over 12 amino acids.

This clonotype was seen only once. A read error may explain this, as a much larger clone is one base away. The chain employs TRBV6-5 and TRBJ2-3; 10 bases are shared with TRBD2. Germline V gives CDR1 MNHEY, CDR2 SVGAGI. There are 15 residues in the CDR3. With 8 bases clipped from V and 5 bases from J, the junction kept 10 bases outside the gene matches. The CDR3 DNA is TGTGCCAGCGGTATTCAGCGGGGGGGCGTAGATACGCAGTATTTT. The encoded protein is CASGIQRGGVDTQYF.

This clonotype turned up a few times. V and J are TRBV3-1 and TRBJ2-2; D remains ambiguous. Trimming pared 1 base from V and 0 bases from J, leaving 12 bases between. The germline gives CDR1 LGHDT, CDR2 YNNKEL (reference sequence). The CDR3 has 17 residues. The CDR3 DNA follows: TGTGCCAGCAGCCAAGGATTTCCGGTATCGAACACCGGGGAGCTGTTTTTT. Its protein product is CASSQGFPVSNTGELFF.

Many counts were recorded for this clonotype. The V and J genes are TRBV29-1 and TRBJ2-2; 7 positions agree with TRBD1. This CDR3 contains 13 residues. J was trimmed by 0 bases and V by 8 bases; bases with no gene match: 3. The germline V gene has CDR1 SQVTM and CDR2 ANQGSEA. This chain's CDR3 is CSTGQANTGELFF. The CDR3, as DNA: TGCAGCACCGGACAGGCGAACACCGGGGAGCTGTTTTTT.

This clonotype was counted many times. This rearrangement joins TRBV5-6 to TRBJ2-7; D not certain. CDR3 length: 13 amino acids. Germline loops: CDR1 SGHDT, CDR2 YYEEEE. With 0 bases removed from V and 2 bases from J, the gap between germline ends came to 6 bases. In DNA, the CDR3 is TGTGCCAGCAGCTTGGGACTCCCCTACGAGCAGTACTTC. Its translation is CASSLGLPYEQYF.

Only one count was recorded for this clonotype. The gene calls are TRBV4-1 and TRBJ1-4; 10 bases line up with TRBD1. The V and J ends lost 0 bases and 13 bases, in that order; junction bases with no gene match: 5. The length of the CDR3 is 14 residues. Per the germline V gene, CDR1 is MGHRA and CDR2 is YSYEKL. CDR3 DNA sequence: TGCGCCAGCAGCCAAGAAGGGACAGGGGACAGACTGTTTTTT. It specifies CASSQEGTGDRLFF.

Of note for this clonotype: A much larger clone lies a single base off, so this may be a read error. This chain uses TRBV4-3 with TRBJ2-7, with D hard to call. Germline assignment: CDR1 LGHNA and CDR2 YSLEER. V lost 0 bases and J lost 2, with 20 bases in between. The CDR3 spans 18 residues. Written as DNA, the CDR3 is TGCGCCAGCAGCCAAGATCTTGGAATCGGTACAGCCACCTACGAGCAGTACTTC. Protein product: CASSQDLGIGTATYEQYF.

This clonotype was seen many times. The chain combines TRBV7-9 with TRBJ2-7; TRBD2 is a possible D gene (5 bases). The ends were cut back, 2 bases at V and 5 bases at J, with 10 bases in the middle. There are 13 residues in the CDR3. The V gene's germline CDR1 is SEHNR and CDR2 FQNEAQ (reference sequence). CDR3 in DNA: TGTGCCAGCAGCTTATCTATCGGGGACGAGCAGTACTTC. It encodes CASSLSIGDEQYF.

Turning to this clonotype: A much larger clone differs by one base, so this may be a read error. The V gene is TRBV7-9, the J gene TRBJ2-5; TRBD2 might be the D (5 bases). The CDR3 is 15 residues long. The germline V gene has CDR1 SEHNR and CDR2 FQNEAQ (reference sequence). The CDR3 loop is CAGSSEGLAGETQYF. In nucleotides, the CDR3 is TGTGCCGGCAGCTCAGAAGGGCTAGCTGGTGAGACCCAGTACTTC. The whole variable domain, filled in from reference TRBV7-9 and TRBJ2-5, reads DTGVSQNPRHKITKRGQNVTFRCDPISEHNRLYWYRQTLGQGPEFLTYFQNEAQLEKSRLLSDRFSAERPKGSFSTLEIQRTEQGDSAMYLCAGSSEGLAGETQYFGPGTRLLVL.

The chain couples TRBV30 to TRBJ2-1; D unclear. V was pared by 0 bases and J by 7 bases, with 16 bases between. There are 15 residues in the CDR3. Germline lookup yields CDR1 GTSNPN and CDR2 SVGIG (reference sequence). The CDR3 bases are TGTGCCTGGAGTGTTTTCGGCTTGGACGAGAATGAGCAGTTCTTC. Translated, it gives CAWSVFGLDENEQFF.

In this sample, this clonotype turned up a few times. V and J are TRBV7-8 and TRBJ2-5, with D uncertain. V was clipped by 2 bases and J by 5 bases, with 6 bases between them. CDR1 is SGHVS, CDR2 FQNEAQ, per germline. The CDR3 totals 12 residues. This CDR3 is CASSLFLETQYF. Written as DNA, the CDR3 is TGTGCCAGCAGCTTATTCTTGGAGACCCAGTACTTC.

The table lists this clonotype with a count of one. This may come from a read error, since a much larger clone is one base off. The chain uses TRBV7-9 and TRBJ2-2; D gene uncertain. Trimming stripped 5 bases from V and 4 bases from J, with 17 bases between. The CDR3 runs 16 residues. The germline V gene has CDR1 SEHNR and CDR2 FQNEAQ (reference sequence). The CDR3: CASSPPAPATTGELFF. As DNA, the CDR3 is TGTGCCAGCAGCCCCCCTGCCCCGGCGACCACCGGGGAGCTGTTTTTT.

The rearrangement joins TRBV11-2 to TRBJ1-1; possibly TRBD1 for D (6 bases). With 0 bases removed from V and 3 bases from J, the gap between germline ends came to 11 bases. The CDR3 covers 15 residues. CDR1 and CDR2 (germline): SGHAT, FQNNGV. The CDR3 DNA reads as TGTGCCAGCAGCTTAGAGTCAGGGGTATACACTGAAGCTTTCTTT. It encodes CASSLESGVYTEAFF.

This clonotype was observed many times. This sequence joins TRBV27 and TRBJ1-5; no clear D gene. With 3 bases removed from V and 9 bases from J, the gap between germline ends came to 18 bases. CDR1 and CDR2 from the germline V gene are MNHEY and SMNVEV (reference sequence). CDR3 length: 15 amino acids. CDR3 sequence (DNA): TGTGCCAGCAGTTTGCAAGGGCCCTCGAAATGGCCCCAGCATTTT. It is translated as CASSLQGPSKWPQHF.

With respect to this clonotype: Sequence at one end of the junction differs from germline and may be a read error. The chain links TRBV29-1 to TRBJ1-1, with 7 nucleotides matching TRBD1. CDR3 size: 12 residues. The germline V gene has CDR1 SQVTM and CDR2 ANQGSEA. CDR3 residues: CSVKDRDTEASF. The CDR3 DNA sequence: TGCAGCGTAAAAGACAGGGACACTGAAGCCTCCTTT.

This clonotype was recorded many times. The CDR3 sequence is CASSVAQGAGAEAFF. CDR3 DNA sequence: TGTGCCAGCAGCGTAGCTCAAGGGGCAGGAGCTGAAGCTTTCTTT. J is TRBJ1-1 and V is TRBV9, with a possible D match to TRBD1 (5 bases). In germline, CDR1 is SGDLS, CDR2 YYNGEE. CDR3 length: 15 residues. V gave up 0 bases and J gave up 6 bases, with 15 bases separating them.

This clonotype was detected ten times or more. The gene calls are TRBV27 and TRBJ2-7; TRBD2 aligns across 8 bases. The CDR3 is 15 amino acids. Trimming cost V 2 bases and J 0 bases; bases outside gene matches: 3. Germline assignment: CDR1 MNHEY and CDR2 SMNVEV (reference sequence). CDR3 in DNA: TGTGCCAGCAGTTTAACGGGAGGGCTCTCCTACGAGCAGTACTTC. It translates to CASSLTGGLSYEQYF.

With regard to this clonotype: At one boundary the junction diverges from the germline segment, which might be a read error. DNA of the CDR3: TGTGCCAGCAGTTTATTGGGGACAGGGGGTCTCAGTGGCACCGGGGAGCTGATTTTT. Protein: CASSLLGTGGLSGTGELIF. The V and J genes are TRBV28 and TRBJ2-2; 11 bases fit TRBD1. There are 19 residues in the CDR3. The germline CDR1 and CDR2 sequences are MDHEN and SYDVKM.